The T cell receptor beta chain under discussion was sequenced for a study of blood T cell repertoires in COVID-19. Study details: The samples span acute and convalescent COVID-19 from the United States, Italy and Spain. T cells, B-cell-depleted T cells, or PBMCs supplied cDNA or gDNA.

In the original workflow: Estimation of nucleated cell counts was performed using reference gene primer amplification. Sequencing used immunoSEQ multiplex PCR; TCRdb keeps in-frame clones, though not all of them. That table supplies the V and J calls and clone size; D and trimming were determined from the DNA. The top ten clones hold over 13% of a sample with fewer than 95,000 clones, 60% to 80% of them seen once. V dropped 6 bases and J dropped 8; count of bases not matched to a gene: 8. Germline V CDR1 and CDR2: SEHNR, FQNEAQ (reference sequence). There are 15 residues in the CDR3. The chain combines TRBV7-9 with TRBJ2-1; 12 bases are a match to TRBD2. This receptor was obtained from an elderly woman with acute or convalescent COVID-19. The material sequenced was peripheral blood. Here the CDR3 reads CASRNRLAGEDEQFF. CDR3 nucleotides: TGTGCCAGCAGGAACCGACTAGCGGGGGAGGATGAGCAGTTCTTC.